This TCR beta chain derives from a study of T-cell reconstitution after alpha-beta-depleted transplantation in children (TCRdb year 2016). Regarding the study in general: Using TCR repertoire profiling, the study quantitatively followed how T-cell immune reconstitution unfolded in children after TCRalphabeta/CD19-depleted allogeneic hematopoietic cell transplantation.

The germline V gene sets CDR1 to SGHVS and CDR2 to FQNEAQ. Measured from the cysteine to the phenylalanine, the CDR3 is 18 residues long. The sequence is cut down to CDR3 DNA, 54 bases in frame from base 1. Compared with germline, V lacks 5 bases and J lacks 3 bases; bases without a gene match: 9. In regard to this clonotype: Its antigen is still unknown. No quality values exist for individual bases; no much larger clone is one base distant.

Receptors were amplified or captured by PCR. The listed sequencing device is Illumina HiSeq 2500. To normalize quantification of the TCRbeta repertoire, the TCR libraries were built with molecular barcoding that relied on unique molecular identifiers. TCRdb itself trimmed the public reads at Q25 with fastp, ran MiXCR and retained productive beta chains. Each CDR3 protein appears once, grouped with its most common genes and DNA. The sample data list approximately 250,000 distinct CDR3 sequences, and about 9.6% of these were observed just once. About 5% of the sample goes to the ten largest clones. The sequencing here drew on PBMCs from the stem cell graft donor, taken from the stem cell graft. The chain links TRBV7-8 with TRBJ2-3, and 15 junctional nucleotides match TRBD2. The source is a human donor who donated a stem cell graft to a child with SCID. The sequenced DNA: TGTGCCAGCAGCCCACGTGGACTAGCGGGGGGGCGGACAGATACGCAGTATTTT. This gives the protein CASSPRGLAGGRTDTQYF.